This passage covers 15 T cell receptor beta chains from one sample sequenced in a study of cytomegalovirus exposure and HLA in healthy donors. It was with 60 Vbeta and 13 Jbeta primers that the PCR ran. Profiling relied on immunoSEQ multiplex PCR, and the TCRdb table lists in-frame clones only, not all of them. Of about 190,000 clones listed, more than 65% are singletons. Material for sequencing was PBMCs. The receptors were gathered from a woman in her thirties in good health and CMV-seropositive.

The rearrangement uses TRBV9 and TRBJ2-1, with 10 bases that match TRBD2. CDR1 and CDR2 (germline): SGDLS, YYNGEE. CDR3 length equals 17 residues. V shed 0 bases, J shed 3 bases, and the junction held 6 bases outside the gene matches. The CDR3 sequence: CASSVEALAGDYNEQFF. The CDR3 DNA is TGTGCCAGCAGCGTAGAGGCTCTAGCGGGAGACTACAATGAGCAGTTCTTC. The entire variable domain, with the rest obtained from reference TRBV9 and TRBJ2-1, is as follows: DSGVTQTPKHLITATGQRVTLRCSPRSGDLSVYWYQQSLDQGLQFLIQYYNGEERAKGNILERFSAQQFPDLHSELNLSSLELGDSALYFCASSVEALAGDYNEQFFGPGTRLTVL.

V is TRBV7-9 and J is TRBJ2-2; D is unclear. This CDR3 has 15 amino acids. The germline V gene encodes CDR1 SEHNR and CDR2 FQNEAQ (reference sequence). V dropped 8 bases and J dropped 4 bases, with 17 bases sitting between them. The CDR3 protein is CASPFTGRGTGELFF. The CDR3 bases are TGTGCCAGCCCTTTCACCGGCAGAGGCACCGGGGAGCTGTTTTTT. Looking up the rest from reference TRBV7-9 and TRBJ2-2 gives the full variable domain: DTGVSQNPRHKITKRGQNVTFRCDPISEHNRLYWYRQTLGQGPEFLTYFQNEAQLEKSRLLSDRFSAERPKGSFSTLEIQRTEQGDSAMYLCASPFTGRGTGELFFGEGSRLTVL.

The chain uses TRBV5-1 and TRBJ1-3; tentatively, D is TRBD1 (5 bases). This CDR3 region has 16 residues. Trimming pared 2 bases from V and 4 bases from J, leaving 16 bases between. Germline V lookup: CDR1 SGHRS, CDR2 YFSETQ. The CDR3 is CASSFDSLKGGNTIYF. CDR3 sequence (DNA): TGCGCCAGCAGCTTCGACTCTCTCAAGGGGGGAAACACCATATATTTT.

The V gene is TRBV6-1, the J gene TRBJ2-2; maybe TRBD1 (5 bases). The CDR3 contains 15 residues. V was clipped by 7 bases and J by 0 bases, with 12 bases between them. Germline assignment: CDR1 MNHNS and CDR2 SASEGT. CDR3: CASITGSSNTGELFF. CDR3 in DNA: TGTGCCAGCATTACAGGCAGTTCGAACACCGGGGAGCTGTTTTTT.

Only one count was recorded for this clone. In DNA form, the CDR3 reads TGTGCCAGCAGCCTAGAGGTTACTAATGAAAAACTGTTTTTT. It yields the protein CASSLEVTNEKLFF. The genes are TRBV5-4 and TRBJ1-4; D gene ambiguous. V was cut by 4 bases and J by 2 bases, with 9 bases left in between. Germline lookup yields CDR1 SGHNT and CDR2 YYREEE (reference sequence). The CDR3 covers 14 residues.

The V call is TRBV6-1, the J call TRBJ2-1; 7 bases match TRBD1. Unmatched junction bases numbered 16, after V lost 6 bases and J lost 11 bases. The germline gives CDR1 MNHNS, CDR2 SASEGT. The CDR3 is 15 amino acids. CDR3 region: CASRTERMGRGKQFF. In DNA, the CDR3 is TGTGCCAGCAGAACAGAACGAATGGGCAGGGGGAAGCAGTTCTTC.

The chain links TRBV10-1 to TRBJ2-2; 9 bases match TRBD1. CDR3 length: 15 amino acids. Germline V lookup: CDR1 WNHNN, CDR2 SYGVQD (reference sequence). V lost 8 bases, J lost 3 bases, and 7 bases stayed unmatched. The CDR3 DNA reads TGCGCCAGCGGGTTCGGGACAGGGTACACCGGGGAGCTGTTTTTT. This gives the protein CASGFGTGYTGELFF.

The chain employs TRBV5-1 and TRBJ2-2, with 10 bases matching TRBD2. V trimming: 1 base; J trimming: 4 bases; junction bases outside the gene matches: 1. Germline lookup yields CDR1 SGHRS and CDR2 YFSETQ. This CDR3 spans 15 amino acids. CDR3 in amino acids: CASSLRTSGTGELFF. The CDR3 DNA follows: TGCGCCAGCAGCTTGAGGACTAGCGGCACCGGGGAGCTGTTTTTT. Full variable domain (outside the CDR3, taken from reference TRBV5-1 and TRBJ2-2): KAGVTQTPRYLIKTRGQQVTLSCSPISGHRSVSWYQQTPGQGLQFLFEYFSETQRNKGNFPGRFSGRQFSNSRSEMNVSTLELGDSALYLCASSLRTSGTGELFFGEGSRLTVL.

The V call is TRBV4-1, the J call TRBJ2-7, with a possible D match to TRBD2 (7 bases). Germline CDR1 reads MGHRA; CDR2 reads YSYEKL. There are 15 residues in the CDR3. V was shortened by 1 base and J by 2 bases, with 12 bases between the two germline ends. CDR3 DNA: TGCGCCAGCAGCCAAGCGGGGGGCCCAACCTACGAGCAGTACTTC. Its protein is CASSQAGGPTYEQYF.

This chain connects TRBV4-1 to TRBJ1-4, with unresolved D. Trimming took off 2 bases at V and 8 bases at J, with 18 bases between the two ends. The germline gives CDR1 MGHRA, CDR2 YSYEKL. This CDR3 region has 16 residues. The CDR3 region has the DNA TGCGCCAGCAGCCAATTTGAGAGATCCGCGGGGGAAAAACTGTTTTTT. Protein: CASSQFERSAGEKLFF.

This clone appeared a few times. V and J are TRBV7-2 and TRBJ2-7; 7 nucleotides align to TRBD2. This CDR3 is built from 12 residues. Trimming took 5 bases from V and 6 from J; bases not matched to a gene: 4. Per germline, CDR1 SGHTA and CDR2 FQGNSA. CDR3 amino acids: CASSVGTTEQYF. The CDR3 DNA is TGTGCCAGCAGCGTCGGGACTACCGAGCAGTACTTC. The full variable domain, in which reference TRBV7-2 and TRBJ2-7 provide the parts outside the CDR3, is GAGVSQSPSNKVTEKGKDVELRCDPISGHTALYWYRQSLGQGLEFLIYFQGNSAPDKSGLPSDRFSAERTGGSVSTLTIQRTQQEDSAVYLCASSVGTTEQYFGPGTRLTVT.

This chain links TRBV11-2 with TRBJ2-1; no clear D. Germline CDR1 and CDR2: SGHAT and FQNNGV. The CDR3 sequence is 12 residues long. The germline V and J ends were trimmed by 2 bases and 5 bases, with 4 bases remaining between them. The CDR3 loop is CASSLSNNEQFF. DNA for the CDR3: TGTGCCAGCAGCTTATCCAACAATGAGCAGTTCTTC.

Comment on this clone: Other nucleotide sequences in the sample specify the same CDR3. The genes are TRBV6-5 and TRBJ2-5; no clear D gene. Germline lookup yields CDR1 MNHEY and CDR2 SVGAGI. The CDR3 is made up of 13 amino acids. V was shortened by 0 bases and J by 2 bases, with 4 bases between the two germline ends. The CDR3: CASSYSRQETQYF. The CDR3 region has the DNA TGTGCCAGCAGTTACTCCAGACAAGAGACCCAGTACTTC.

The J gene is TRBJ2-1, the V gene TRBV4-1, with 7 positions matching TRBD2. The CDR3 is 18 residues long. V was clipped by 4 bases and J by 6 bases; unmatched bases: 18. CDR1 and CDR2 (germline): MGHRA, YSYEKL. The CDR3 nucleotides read TGCGCCAGCAGCCCCTCCGTGGGGGGAGGGCCTTTATCCAATGAGCAGTTCTTC. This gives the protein CASSPSVGGGPLSNEQFF.

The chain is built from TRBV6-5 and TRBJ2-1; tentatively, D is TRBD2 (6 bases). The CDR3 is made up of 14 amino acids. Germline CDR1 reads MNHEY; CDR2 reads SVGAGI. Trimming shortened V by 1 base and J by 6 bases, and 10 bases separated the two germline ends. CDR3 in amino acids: CASSYFSSVNEQFF. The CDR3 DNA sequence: TGTGCCAGCAGTTACTTCTCTAGCGTCAATGAGCAGTTCTTC.